This T cell receptor (beta chain) derives from a study of long-term antiretroviral therapy in people with HIV. Background on the study: There is a gap of about a decade between the earliest samples and the later 2015 immediate-ART recommendation. General observations from the study: Dating from about 2004 to 2017, the blood was possibly obtained under older ART regimens.

This CDR3 region has 14 residues. Germline V CDR1 and CDR2: LNHDA, SQIVND (reference sequence). V was trimmed by 5 bases and J by 6 bases, leaving 14 bases between them. The libraries were made with immunoSEQ v3.0 at survey level. Sequencing was performed with immunoSEQ multiplex PCR; in TCRdb, only in-frame clones are kept and a portion is missing. The sample records 25,000 to 35,000 clones, about 81% being singletons. On this clone itself: The target antigen is unknown.

Sequenced material: unsorted PBMCs, taken 2.9 years after starting antiretroviral therapy. The V gene is TRBV19, the J gene TRBJ1-5, with unresolved D. The receptor's source is a man over 45 with HIV. The DNA for the CDR3 is TGTGCCAGTAGTGGTCCCGTTTCCGGTCAGCCCCAGCATTTT. Translating gives CASSGPVSGQPQHF.